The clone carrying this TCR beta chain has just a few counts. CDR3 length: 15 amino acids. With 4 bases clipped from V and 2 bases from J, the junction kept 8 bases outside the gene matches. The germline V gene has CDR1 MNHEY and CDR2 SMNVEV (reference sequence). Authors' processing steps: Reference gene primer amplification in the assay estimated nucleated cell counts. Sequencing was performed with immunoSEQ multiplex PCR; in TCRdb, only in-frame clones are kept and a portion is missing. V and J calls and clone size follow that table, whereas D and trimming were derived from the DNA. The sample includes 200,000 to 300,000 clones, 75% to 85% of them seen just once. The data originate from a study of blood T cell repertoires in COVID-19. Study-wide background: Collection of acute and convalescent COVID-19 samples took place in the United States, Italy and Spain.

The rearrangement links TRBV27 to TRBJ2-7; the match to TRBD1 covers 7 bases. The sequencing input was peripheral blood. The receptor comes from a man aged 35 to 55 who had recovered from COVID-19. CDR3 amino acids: CASSSPGQMTYEQYF. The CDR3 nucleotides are TGTGCCAGCAGTTCCCCGGGACAGATGACCTACGAGCAGTACTTC.